Below, one TCR beta chain is given with its context. The sample originates from a study of T cell changes during pregnancy in multiple sclerosis. Sequenced by immunoSEQ multiplex PCR; TCRdb stores in-frame clones only, minus some. The sample consists of approximately 44,000 clones, 85% to 95% of them appearing once. Germline CDR1 and CDR2: SGHNT and YYREEE (reference sequence). The CDR3 extends over 14 amino acids. Trimming cost V 6 bases and J 0 bases, with 13 bases left between them. The chain joins TRBV5-4 to TRBJ2-7, with D perhaps TRBD2 (5 bases). This TCR derives from a female donor with multiple sclerosis, enrolled in a pregnancy study. The specimen was CD4+ T cells from peripheral blood mononuclear cells, collected in the third trimester of pregnancy. This CDR3 is CASTNPSSSYEQYF. The CDR3 DNA sequence: TGTGCCAGCACAAACCCTAGCAGCTCCTACGAGCAGTACTTC.